The entry below gives a single T cell receptor beta chain sequence along with its context. What it recognizes is unknown. The source of the sample is a study of OX40 agonist ivuxolimab in advanced cancers. Across the study: The study treated patients with ivuxolimab, an agonistic anti-OX40 (CD134) antibody. Age averaged about 60 years (range about 23 to 80), and around 87% were male.

The cohort excluded patients with autoimmune disease history or systemic immunosuppression. Per germline, CDR1 SGDLS and CDR2 YYNGEE. The V end was cut by 0 bases, the J end by 3 bases, with 7 bases between. The CDR3 totals 15 residues. Clones were read by immunoSEQ multiplex PCR, and TCRdb kept only the in-frame ones, dropping some. The table lists roughly 69,000 clones, around 93% of them singletons. Study-wide findings and caveats: At 0.1 to 3.0 mg/kg, CD4+ and CD8+ blood T cells expanded clonally by week 6.

The chain joins TRBV9 to TRBJ2-6; D is undetermined. The sample in question was CD4+ or CD8+ T cells sorted from blood, obtained in a trial of the OX40 agonist ivuxolimab. This TCR was recovered from an adult with an advanced solid tumor such as melanoma, head and neck, liver or kidney cancer. The CDR3 is CASSVEPGGANVLTF. In DNA form, the CDR3 reads TGTGCCAGCAGCGTAGAGCCGGGTGGGGCCAACGTCCTGACTTTC. The full variable domain, completed using reference TRBV9 and TRBJ2-6, is DSGVTQTPKHLITATGQRVTLRCSPRSGDLSVYWYQQSLDQGLQFLIQYYNGEERAKGNILERFSAQQFPDLHSELNLSSLELGDSALYFCASSVEPGGANVLTFGAGSRLTVL.